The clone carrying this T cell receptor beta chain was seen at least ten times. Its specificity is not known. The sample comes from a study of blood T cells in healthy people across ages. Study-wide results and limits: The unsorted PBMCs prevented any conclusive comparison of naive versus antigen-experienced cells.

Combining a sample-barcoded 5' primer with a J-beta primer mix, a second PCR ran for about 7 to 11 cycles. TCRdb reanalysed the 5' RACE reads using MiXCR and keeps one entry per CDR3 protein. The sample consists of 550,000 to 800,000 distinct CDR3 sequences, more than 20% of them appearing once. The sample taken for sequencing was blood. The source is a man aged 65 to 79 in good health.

CDR3 nucleotide sequence: TGTGCCAGCAGCTTAGCGCGGGCACCTCGGGGGAACACTGAAGCTTTCTTT. It encodes CASSLARAPRGNTEAFF. V is TRBV7-2 and J is TRBJ1-1; D remains ambiguous. CDR3 length: 17 amino acids. From germline, CDR1 is SGHTA and CDR2 FQGNSA. Trimming took off 0 bases at V and 1 base at J, with 15 bases between the two ends.